This T cell receptor beta chain derives from a study of CD4 and CD8 cells across lung adenocarcinoma regions. TCRdb fed the PCR reads into MiXCR, producing one record per CDR3 protein. Found here are roughly 10,000 distinct CDR3 sequences, about 55% of them singletons; the top ten hold 20%. This CDR3 region has 13 residues. Germline V gene sequence: CDR1 SGHRS, CDR2 YFSETQ. V was pared by 4 bases and J by 6 bases, with 8 bases between. Donors had localized lung adenocarcinoma, a non-small cell lung cancer. The receptor was isolated from a male donor with lung adenocarcinoma. The CD4 and CD8 labels of this study may be unreliable. Sequences were obtained from CD4+ T cells from the center of a lung tumor. This chain connects TRBV5-1 to TRBJ1-6; tentative D call: TRBD1 (6 bases). CDR3 amino acids: CASSADSNSPLHF. Written as DNA, the CDR3 is TGCGCCAGCAGCGCGGACAGTAATTCACCCCTCCACTTT.